Given below is one TCR beta chain in context. The antigen is undetermined. The V and J ends lost 0 bases and 1 base, in that order; junction bases with no gene match: 4. Germline lookup yields CDR1 MGHRA and CDR2 YSYEKL. The CDR3 is 16 amino acids. PCR primers comprised 60 Vbeta and 13 Jbeta primers. Clones were read by immunoSEQ multiplex PCR, and TCRdb kept only the in-frame ones, dropping some. Here the sample table reports about 200,000 clones. This sample stems from a study of cytomegalovirus exposure and HLA in healthy donors. Across the whole study: Out of about 180 million T cells, an earlier analysis found more than 95 million unique TCR beta sequences in total.

There were likely unrecorded immune exposures, though donors were nominally healthy when sampled. Study outcomes and limitations: Presence/absence analyses rested on an assumption that sequencing depth was roughly uniform across donors.

The V and J genes are TRBV4-1 and TRBJ2-5, with 8 positions matching TRBD1. What was sequenced was PBMCs. The sequence derives from a man aged 25-45 years in good health and CMV-seronegative. The CDR3 here is CASSQDSGTGQETQYF. The CDR3 nucleotides are TGCGCCAGCAGCCAAGATTCCGGGACAGGCCAAGAGACCCAGTACTTC.